The following is a T cell receptor beta chain sequence with its context. Profiled with immunoSEQ multiplex PCR; TCRdb holds only in-frame clones, not every one. The table has a few hundred thousand clones, 65% to 90% seen once; the top ten hold 2.4%. The sample is drawn from a study of blood T cell repertoires in COVID-19. The CDR3 totals 14 residues. The V segment lost 4 bases and the J segment 1 base; nucleotides outside the gene matches: 3. The germline CDR1 and CDR2 sequences are SGDLS and YYNGEE. Seattle enrolled patients during active infection and tracked them longitudinally. Material: peripheral blood. This sequence joins TRBV9 and TRBJ1-1; TRBD1 matches at 8 bases. The clonotype was recovered from a woman between 70 and 85 years old with COVID-19, enrolled during active disease. The CDR3 sequence is CASSFGTGNTEAFF. DNA of the CDR3: TGTGCCAGCAGCTTCGGGACAGGGAACACTGAAGCTTTCTTT.